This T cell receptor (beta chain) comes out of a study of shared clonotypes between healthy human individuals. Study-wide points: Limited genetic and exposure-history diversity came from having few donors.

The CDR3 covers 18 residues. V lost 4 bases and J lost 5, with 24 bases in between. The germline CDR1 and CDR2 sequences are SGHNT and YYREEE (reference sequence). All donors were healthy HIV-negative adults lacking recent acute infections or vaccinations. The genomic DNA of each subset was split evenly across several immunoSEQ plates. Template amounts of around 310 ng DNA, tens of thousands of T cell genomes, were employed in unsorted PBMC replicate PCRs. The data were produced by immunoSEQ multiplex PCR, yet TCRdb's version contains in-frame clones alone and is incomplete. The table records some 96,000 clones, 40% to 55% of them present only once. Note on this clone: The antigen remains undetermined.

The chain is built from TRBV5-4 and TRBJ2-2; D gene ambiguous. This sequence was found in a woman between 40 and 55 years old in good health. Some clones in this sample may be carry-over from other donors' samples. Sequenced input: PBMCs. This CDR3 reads CASSPIKGLREGTGELFF. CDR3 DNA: TGTGCCAGCAGCCCAATTAAAGGGCTGAGAGAAGGGACCGGGGAGCTGTTTTTT.